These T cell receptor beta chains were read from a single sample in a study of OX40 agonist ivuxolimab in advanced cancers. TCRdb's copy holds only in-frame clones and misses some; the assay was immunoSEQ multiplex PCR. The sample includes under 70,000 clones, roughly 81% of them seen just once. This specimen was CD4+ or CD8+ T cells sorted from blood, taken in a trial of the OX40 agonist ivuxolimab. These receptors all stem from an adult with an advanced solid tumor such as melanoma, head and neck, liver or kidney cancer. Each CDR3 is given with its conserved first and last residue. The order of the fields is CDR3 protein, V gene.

CASSSLTGGEKLFF TRBV28
CASSPLDRYGYTF TRBV4-1
CASSRGLAGDTQYF TRBV11-3
CASTFRGGVDTEAFF TRBV7-2
CAWSGWVGTEAFF TRBV30
CASSLLPRTEKTNSPLHF TRBV5-1
CASSQRTGDFEQFF TRBV18
CASSVGISGNTIYF TRBV2
CSARWDTQYF TRBV20-1
CASSQDVLAGGRGDTQYF TRBV4-1